This T cell receptor (beta chain) was retrieved from a study of T cell responses to AZD1222 COVID-19 vaccine. The study, taken as a whole, reports: Seropositivity was recorded at baseline in only a handful of AZD1222 recipients. Spike-specific TCR breadth and depth went up after people got two AZD1222 doses. No repertoire was sampled before or during the peak T cell response, only after it. Within unmutated variant regions lay the reported targets of nearly half of spike-specific TCRs.

Only in-frame clones appear in the TCRdb table, and some are missing; sequencing was by immunoSEQ multiplex PCR. The sample lists fewer than 130,000 clones; around 95% were seen once. This CDR3 spans 16 amino acids. Trimming cost V 6 bases and J 5 bases; bases outside gene matches: 13. Germline V CDR1 and CDR2: PRHDT, FYEKMQ (reference sequence). For this clone: Its antigen is currently unknown.

This TCR came from an adult in good health. This sequence joins TRBV13 and TRBJ2-3, with TRBD2 identical over 8 bases. The sequencing used peripheral blood, collected on day 0 of AZD1222 vaccination. CDR3 protein: CASRQIPGLVVDTQYF. The CDR3 DNA sequence: TGTGCCAGCAGACAAATCCCGGGACTAGTAGTAGATACGCAGTATTTT.